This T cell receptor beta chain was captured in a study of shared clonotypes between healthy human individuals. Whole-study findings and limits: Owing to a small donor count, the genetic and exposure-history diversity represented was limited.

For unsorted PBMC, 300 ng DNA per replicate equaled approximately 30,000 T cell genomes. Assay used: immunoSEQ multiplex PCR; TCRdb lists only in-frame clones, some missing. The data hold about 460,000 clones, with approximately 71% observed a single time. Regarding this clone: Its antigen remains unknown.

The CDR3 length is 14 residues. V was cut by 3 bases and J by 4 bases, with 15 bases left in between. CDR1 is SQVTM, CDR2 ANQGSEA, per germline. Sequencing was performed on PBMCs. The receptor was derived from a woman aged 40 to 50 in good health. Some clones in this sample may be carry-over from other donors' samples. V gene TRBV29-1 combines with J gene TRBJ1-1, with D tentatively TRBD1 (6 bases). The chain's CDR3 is CSVDTRGGSTEAFF. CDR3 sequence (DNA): TGCAGCGTTGACACCAGGGGTGGAAGCACTGAAGCTTTCTTT. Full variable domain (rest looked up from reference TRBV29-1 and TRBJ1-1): SAVISQKPSRDICQRGTSLTIQCQVDSQVTMMFWYRQQPGQSLTLIATANQGSEATYESGFVIDKFPISRPNLTFSTLTVSNMSPEDSSIYLCSVDTRGGSTEAFFGQGTRLTVV.